Here is one T cell receptor (beta chain) with its context. Germline lookup yields CDR1 LNHDA and CDR2 SQIVND (reference sequence). CDR3 length: 17 amino acids. V was shortened by 0 bases and J by 6 bases, with 18 bases between the two germline ends. This record comes from a study of blood T cell repertoires in COVID-19. Study-level background: The analysed material was cDNA or gDNA that came from T cells, B-cell-depleted T cells, or PBMCs.

As handled by the study authors: Amplification with reference gene primers provided the estimates of nucleated cell counts. TCRdb's table, derived via immunoSEQ multiplex PCR, lists solely in-frame clones and lacks some. V and J calls and clone size are given by that table; D and trimming were obtained from the DNA. The sample contains about 69,000 clones, about 90% of which appear only once. The Seattle patients, enrolled during active infection, were followed longitudinally. The source is a man aged 35-49 years with COVID-19, enrolled during active disease. This chain links TRBV19 with TRBJ1-5; D is uncertain. Sample: peripheral blood. CDR3 nucleotides: TGTGCCAGTAGTATAGATCTCGCACGAGGGCCCGGTCAGCCCCAGCATTTT. Translated, it gives CASSIDLARGPGQPQHF.